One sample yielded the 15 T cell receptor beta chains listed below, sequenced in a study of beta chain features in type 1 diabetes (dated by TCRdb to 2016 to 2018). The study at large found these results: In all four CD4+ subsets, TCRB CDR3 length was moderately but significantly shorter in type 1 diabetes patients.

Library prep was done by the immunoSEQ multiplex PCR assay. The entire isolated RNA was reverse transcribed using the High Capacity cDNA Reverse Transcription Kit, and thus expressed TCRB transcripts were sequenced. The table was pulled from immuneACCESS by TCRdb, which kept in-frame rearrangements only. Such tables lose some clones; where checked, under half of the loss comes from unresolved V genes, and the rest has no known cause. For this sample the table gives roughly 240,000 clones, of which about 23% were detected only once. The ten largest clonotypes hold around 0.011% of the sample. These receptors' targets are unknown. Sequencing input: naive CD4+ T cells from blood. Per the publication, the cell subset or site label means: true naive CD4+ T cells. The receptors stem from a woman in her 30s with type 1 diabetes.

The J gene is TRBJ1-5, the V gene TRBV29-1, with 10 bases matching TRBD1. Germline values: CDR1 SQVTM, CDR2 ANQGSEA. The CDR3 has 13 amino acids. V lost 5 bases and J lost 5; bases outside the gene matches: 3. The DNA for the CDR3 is TGCAGCGTTTCCGGGACAGGGGATCAGCCCCAGCATTTT. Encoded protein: CSVSGTGDQPQHF.

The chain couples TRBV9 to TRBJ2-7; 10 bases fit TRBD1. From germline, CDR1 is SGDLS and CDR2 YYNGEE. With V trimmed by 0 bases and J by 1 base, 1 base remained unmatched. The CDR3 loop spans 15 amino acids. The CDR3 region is CASSVGGQGSYEQYF. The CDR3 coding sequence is TGTGCCAGCAGCGTAGGGGGACAGGGGTCCTACGAGCAGTACTTC.

CDR3 region: CASSSDRVNTEAFF. CDR3 bases: TGTGCCAGTAGTAGCGACAGGGTGAACACTGAAGCTTTCTTT. This chain connects TRBV19 to TRBJ1-1; 7 positions agree with TRBD1. The CDR3 consists of 14 residues. J was trimmed by 0 bases and V by 4 bases; bases with no gene match: 2. Germline V CDR1 and CDR2: LNHDA, SQIVND (reference sequence).

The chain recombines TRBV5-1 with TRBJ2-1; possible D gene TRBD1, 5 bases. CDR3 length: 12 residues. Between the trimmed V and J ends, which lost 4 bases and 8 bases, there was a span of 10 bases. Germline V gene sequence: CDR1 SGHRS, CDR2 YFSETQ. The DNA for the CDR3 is TGCGCCAGCAGCGTTCAGGGCCATGAGCAGTTCTTC. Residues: CASSVQGHEQFF.

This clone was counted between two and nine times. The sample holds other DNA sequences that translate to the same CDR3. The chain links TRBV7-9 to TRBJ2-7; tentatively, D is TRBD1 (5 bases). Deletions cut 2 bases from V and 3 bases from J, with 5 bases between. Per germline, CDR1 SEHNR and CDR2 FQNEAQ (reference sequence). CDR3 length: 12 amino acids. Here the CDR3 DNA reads TGTGCCAGCAGCTTACAGGGCTACGAGCAGTACTTC. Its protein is CASSLQGYEQYF.

The CDR3 reads CATGPSYEQYF. CDR3 bases: TGTGCCACTGGGCCCTCCTACGAGCAGTACTTC. This chain connects TRBV28 to TRBJ2-7; D is unresolved. The CDR3 spans 11 residues. V lost 10 bases, J lost 0 bases, and 7 bases lay in between. Looked up from germline, CDR1 is MDHEN and CDR2 is SYDVKM.

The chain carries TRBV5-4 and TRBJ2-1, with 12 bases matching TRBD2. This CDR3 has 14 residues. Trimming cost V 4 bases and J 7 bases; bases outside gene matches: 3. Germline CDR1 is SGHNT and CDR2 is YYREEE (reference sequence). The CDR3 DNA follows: TGTGCCAGCAGCGTCGGACTAGCGGGGAATGAGCAGTTCTTC. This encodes CASSVGLAGNEQFF.

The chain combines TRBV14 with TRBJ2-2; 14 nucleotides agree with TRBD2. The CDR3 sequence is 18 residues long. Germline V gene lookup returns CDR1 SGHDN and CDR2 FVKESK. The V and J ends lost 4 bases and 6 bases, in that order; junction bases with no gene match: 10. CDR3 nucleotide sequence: TGTGCCAGCAGCCGAAACCCGGGACTAGCGGGAGAGGCCGGGGAGCTGTTTTTT. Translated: CASSRNPGLAGEAGELFF.

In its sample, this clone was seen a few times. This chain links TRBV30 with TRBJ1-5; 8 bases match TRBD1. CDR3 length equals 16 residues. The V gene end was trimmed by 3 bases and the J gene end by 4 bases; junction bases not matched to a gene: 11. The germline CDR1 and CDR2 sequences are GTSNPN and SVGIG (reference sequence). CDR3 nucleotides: TGTGCCTGGAGCGTATCTATAGGACAGGGAAATCAGCCCCAGCATTTT. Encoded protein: CAWSVSIGQGNQPQHF.

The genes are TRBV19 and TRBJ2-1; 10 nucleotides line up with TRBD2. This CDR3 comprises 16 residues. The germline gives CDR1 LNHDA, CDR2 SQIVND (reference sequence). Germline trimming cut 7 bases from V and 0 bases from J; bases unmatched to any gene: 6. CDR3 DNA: TGTGCCAGTAAGCTAGCGGGAGTCCCCTCCTACAATGAGCAGTTCTTC. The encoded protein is CASKLAGVPSYNEQFF.

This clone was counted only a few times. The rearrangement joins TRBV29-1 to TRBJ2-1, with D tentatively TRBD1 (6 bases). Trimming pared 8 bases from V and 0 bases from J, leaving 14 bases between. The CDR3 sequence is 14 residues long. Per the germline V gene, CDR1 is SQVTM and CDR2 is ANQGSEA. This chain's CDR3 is CSSASQGSYNEQFF. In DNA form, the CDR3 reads TGCAGCTCCGCCTCACAGGGCTCCTACAATGAGCAGTTCTTC.

CDR3 DNA sequence: TGTGCCAGCAGTAAACAGGGGGATCAGCCCCAGCATTTT. This sequence encodes CASSKQGDQPQHF. The chain uses TRBV6-5 and TRBJ1-5; 8 bases are a match to TRBD1. The CDR3 sequence is 13 residues long. The junction had 2 bases not matched to a gene; V was cut back by 5 bases and J by 5 bases. Germline assignment: CDR1 MNHEY and CDR2 SVGAGI.

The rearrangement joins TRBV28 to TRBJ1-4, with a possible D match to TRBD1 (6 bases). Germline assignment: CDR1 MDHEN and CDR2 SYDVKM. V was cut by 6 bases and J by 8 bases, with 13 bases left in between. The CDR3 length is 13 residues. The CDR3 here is CASSTGRGEKLFF. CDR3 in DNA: TGTGCCAGCAGCACAGGGAGAGGAGAAAAACTGTTTTTT.

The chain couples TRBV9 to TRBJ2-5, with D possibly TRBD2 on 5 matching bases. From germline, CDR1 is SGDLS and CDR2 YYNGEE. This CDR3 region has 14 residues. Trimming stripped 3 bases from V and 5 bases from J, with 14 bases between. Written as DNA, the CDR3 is TGTGCCAGCAGCGGTCCTCCCCCGGGGGAGACCCAGTACTTC. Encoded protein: CASSGPPPGETQYF.

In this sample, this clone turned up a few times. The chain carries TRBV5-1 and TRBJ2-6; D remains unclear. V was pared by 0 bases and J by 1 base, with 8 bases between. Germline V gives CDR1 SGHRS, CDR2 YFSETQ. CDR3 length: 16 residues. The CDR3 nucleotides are TGCGCCAGCAGCTTGGCCTTGAGGTCTGGGGCCAACGTCCTGACTTTC. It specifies CASSLALRSGANVLTF.